This T cell receptor (beta chain) was identified during a study of T cell clonotyping in hematopoietic cell transplantation. Recipient blood drawn about 28 days pretransplant and days 30, 100, 180 after. Deletions cut 3 bases from V and 6 bases from J, with 18 bases between. Germline CDR1 LNHDA, CDR2 SQIVND (reference sequence). The CDR3 runs 15 residues. Sequenced by immunoSEQ multiplex PCR; TCRdb stores in-frame clones only, minus some. The profile shows 5,500 to 7,000 clones, roughly nine tenths of them singletons. As for this clone: Its antigen is as yet unknown.

Study outcomes and limitations: Higher Inverse Simpson Index values in graft donor and pretransplant recipient predicted broader posttransplant TCR diversity. Without cell sorting, CD4 versus CD8 contributions remain unresolved. Pathologically expanded recipient clonotypes increased progressively from day 30 to day 180 as diversity fell.

The chain joins TRBV19 to TRBJ2-7; D is undetermined. This clonotype was sampled from a female patient aged 50-59 years who had an allogeneic stem cell transplant from an unrelated donor, so the T cells may come from the graft donor. Some clones in this sample may be carry-over from other donors' samples. The source material was peripheral blood mononuclear cells, sampled 180 days after allogeneic stem cell transplant. The CDR3 protein is CASSIYGPPSGEQYF. CDR3 sequence (DNA): TGTGCCAGTAGTATCTATGGGCCACCGTCTGGCGAGCAGTACTTC.